The 30 T cell receptor beta chains in this list originate from one sample, sequenced in a study of blood T cell repertoires in COVID-19. Profiling relied on immunoSEQ multiplex PCR, and the TCRdb table lists in-frame clones only, not all of them. The repertoire consists of 120,000 to 150,000 clones, with more than 80% occurring once and the leading ten covering 7.5% to 9.5%. What was sequenced was peripheral blood. All receptors come from a human donor with acute or convalescent COVID-19. The donor label of this sample is uncertain.

The chain employs TRBV11-2 and TRBJ2-3; D perhaps matches TRBD2 (7 bases). From germline, CDR1 is SGHAT and CDR2 FQNNGV. The CDR3 runs 17 residues. Deletions cut 4 bases from V and 3 bases from J, with 20 bases between. CDR3 bases: TGTGCCAGCAGCTCCACCGGGGGGCATGGTTATACAGATACGCAGTATTTT. Amino acid sequence: CASSSTGGHGYTDTQYF.

The CDR3: CASSVAEDYGYTF. For the CDR3, the DNA is TGTGCCAGCAGCGTAGCCGAGGACTATGGCTACACCTTC. This chain links TRBV9 with TRBJ1-2; D unclear. Germline CDR1 SGDLS, CDR2 YYNGEE. The CDR3 runs to 13 residues. V gave up 0 bases and J gave up 3 bases, with 6 bases separating them.

The rearrangement links TRBV9 to TRBJ2-7; D possibly corresponds to TRBD2 (5 bases). The V end was cut by 0 bases, the J end by 4 bases, with 14 bases between. CDR1 is SGDLS and CDR2 is YYNGEE in the germline V gene. The CDR3 has 15 amino acids. The CDR3 here is CASSVGAGSGYEQYF. The DNA of the CDR3 is TGTGCCAGCAGCGTAGGGGCAGGTTCGGGGTACGAGCAGTACTTC.

The chain combines TRBV5-1 with TRBJ1-1, with D unresolved. This CDR3 is 13 amino acids long. Germline V gives CDR1 SGHRS, CDR2 YFSETQ. V lost 5 bases to trimming and J lost 1 base, with 9 bases between them. In nucleotides, the CDR3 is TGCGCCAGCAGTCTCCCTCCGAACACTGAAGCTTTCTTT. Its translation: CASSLPPNTEAFF.

The chain combines TRBV7-9 with TRBJ1-1, with 8 bases aligning to TRBD1. V shed 5 bases and J 10 bases; nucleotides not matched to a gene: 0. The CDR3 length is 10 residues. The germline V gene encodes CDR1 SEHNR and CDR2 FQNEAQ (reference sequence). The CDR3: CASSGTGAFF. The DNA for the CDR3 is TGTGCCAGCAGCGGGACAGGAGCTTTCTTT. Full variable domain (missing parts from reference TRBV7-9 and TRBJ1-1): DTGVSQNPRHKITKRGQNVTFRCDPISEHNRLYWYRQTLGQGPEFLTYFQNEAQLEKSRLLSDRFSAERPKGSFSTLEIQRTEQGDSAMYLCASSGTGAFFGQGTRLTVV.

CDR3 protein: CASSSPLANTEAFF. The CDR3 DNA reads as TGTGCCAGCAGCTCCCCCCTGGCGAACACTGAAGCTTTCTTT. The chain has TRBV3-1 (or the pseudogene TRBV3-2) and TRBJ1-1; D not resolved. The V end was cut by 5 bases, the J end by 1 base, with 11 bases between. Germline V lookup: CDR1 LGHDT, CDR2 YNNKEL (reference sequence). The CDR3 is 14 amino acids.

The rearrangement joins TRBV19 to TRBJ1-5; no reliable D call. This CDR3 spans 13 amino acids. Germline V CDR1 and CDR2: LNHDA, SQIVND (reference sequence). Trimming left V 3 bases short and J 8 bases short, with 11 bases between. The CDR3 loop is CASSIIGREPQHF. In nucleotides, the CDR3 is TGTGCCAGTAGTATTATAGGGAGAGAGCCCCAGCATTTT.

In this sample, this clone turned up a few times. J is TRBJ1-1 and V is TRBV2, with 9 bases fitting TRBD1. CDR1 and CDR2 (germline): SNHLY, FYNNEI. CDR3 length equals 15 residues. V trimming: 5 bases; J trimming: 2 bases; junction bases outside the gene matches: 6. The CDR3 sequence is CASSQPGQGNTEAFF. CDR3 in DNA: TGTGCCAGCAGTCAACCGGGACAGGGTAACACTGAAGCTTTCTTT.

The rearrangement joins TRBV5-6 to TRBJ2-1, with 9 bases identical to TRBD2. V shed 2 bases, J shed 3 bases, and the junction held 3 bases outside the gene matches. The CDR3 is 15 amino acids. Germline loops: CDR1 SGHDT, CDR2 YYEEEE. CDR3: CASSFGLALYNEQFF. The DNA for the CDR3 is TGTGCCAGCAGCTTCGGACTAGCGCTCTACAATGAGCAGTTCTTC. Full variable domain (outside the CDR3, taken from reference TRBV5-6 and TRBJ2-1): DAGVTQSPTHLIKTRGQQVTLRCSPKSGHDTVSWYQQALGQGPQFIFQYYEEEERQRGNFPDRFSGHQFPNYSSELNVNALLLGDSALYLCASSFGLALYNEQFFGPGTRLTVL.

The chain is built from TRBV5-4 and TRBJ1-1; TRBD1 aligns across 7 bases. The CDR3 sequence is 15 residues long. Unmatched junction bases numbered 12, after V lost 6 bases and J lost 4 bases. Germline CDR1 is SGHNT and CDR2 is YYREEE (reference sequence). The CDR3 reads CASTLRQGRGTEAFF. Written as DNA, the CDR3 is TGTGCCAGCACACTCAGACAGGGCCGAGGCACTGAAGCTTTCTTT.

The chain is built from TRBV6-1 and TRBJ2-5; 9 bases agree with TRBD1. Germline CDR1 and CDR2: MNHNS and SASEGT. The CDR3 sequence is 16 residues long. Germline trimming cut 2 bases from V and 7 bases from J; bases unmatched to any gene: 11. The CDR3 protein is CASSEPRGQGKGTQYF. The CDR3 DNA reads TGTGCCAGCAGTGAACCCCGGGGACAGGGAAAGGGGACCCAGTACTTC.

The chain employs TRBV5-1 and TRBJ1-2; D is perhaps TRBD1 (6 bases). The CDR3 covers 14 residues. V was clipped by 2 bases and J by 2 bases, with 10 bases between them. The V gene's germline CDR1 is SGHRS and CDR2 YFSETQ. The DNA of the CDR3 is TGCGCCAGCAGCTTACAGGGATCGAACTATGGCTACACCTTC. This gives the protein CASSLQGSNYGYTF.

This clone was recorded once. This chain uses TRBV5-6 with TRBJ2-1, with D perhaps TRBD2 (6 bases). The CDR3 has 14 amino acids. Trimming removed 4 bases at V and 7 bases at J, with 15 bases between. Germline V lookup: CDR1 SGHDT, CDR2 YYEEEE. CDR3 sequence: CASSVAWGVNEQFF. The CDR3 nucleotides read TGTGCCAGCAGCGTCGCGTGGGGGGTAAATGAGCAGTTCTTC.

This chain joins TRBV7-9 and TRBJ2-7, with D possibly being TRBD2 (5 bases). Germline CDR1 and CDR2: SEHNR and FQNEAQ (reference sequence). Deletions cut 5 bases from V and 5 bases from J, with 13 bases between. This CDR3 is built from 13 residues. CDR3 sequence: CASSPLEGHEQYF. The CDR3 DNA reads TGTGCCAGCAGCCCCCTCGAGGGCCACGAGCAGTACTTC.

This clone was counted between two and nine times. V usage is TRBV24-1 and J usage is TRBJ2-5; D might be TRBD2 (5 bases). V was trimmed by 0 bases and J by 4 bases, leaving 11 bases between them. This CDR3 comprises 15 residues. Germline assignment: CDR1 KGHDR and CDR2 SFDVKD. The CDR3 coding sequence is TGTGCCACCAGTGATTTGGGCGGGTCTGGAGAGACCCAGTACTTC. Its protein is CATSDLGGSGETQYF.

The chain uses TRBV7-2 and TRBJ2-5, with a possible D match to TRBD1 (5 bases). The CDR3 spans 14 residues. V was pared by 4 bases and J by 5 bases, with 14 bases between. Germline CDR1 and CDR2: SGHTA and FQGNSA. The CDR3 region is CASSSRQKSETQYF. CDR3 sequence (DNA): TGTGCCAGCAGCTCTCGACAGAAGAGTGAGACCCAGTACTTC.

The V call is TRBV19, the J call TRBJ1-3; no reliable D call. The CDR3 consists of 16 residues. Germline V gives CDR1 LNHDA, CDR2 SQIVND (reference sequence). The ends were cut back, 8 bases at V and 0 bases at J, with 17 bases in the middle. The CDR3, as DNA: TGTGCCAGTGGACTTAGTTACCTGAGCTCTGGAAACACCATATATTTT. It codes for CASGLSYLSSGNTIYF.

This chain joins TRBV10-3 and TRBJ1-2, with no clear D. Deletions cut 1 base from V and 6 bases from J, with 12 bases between. The CDR3 sequence is 14 residues long. The germline CDR1 and CDR2 sequences are ENHRY and SYGVKD. CDR3 nucleotides: TGTGCCATCAGTGAGTGGAGAGGAGTGGATGGCTACACCTTC. Encoded protein: CAISEWRGVDGYTF.

This chain connects TRBV2 to TRBJ1-1, with D perhaps matching TRBD1 (5 bases). V was cut by 1 base and J by 7 bases, with 7 bases left in between. The germline V gene encodes CDR1 SNHLY and CDR2 FYNNEI. This CDR3 is built from 12 residues. The CDR3 DNA reads as TGTGCCAGCAGTGAAGGGGGGGATGAAGCTTTCTTT. Translation: CASSEGGDEAFF.

CDR3 DNA sequence: TGTGCTAGTGGCTCGGTCCCGGATCAGCCCCAGCATTTT. Its translation: CASGSVPDQPQHF. The V call is TRBV12-5, the J call TRBJ1-5; D is undetermined. Germline V gene lookup returns CDR1 LGHNT and CDR2 FRNRAP. The ends were cut back, 6 bases at V and 5 bases at J, with 11 bases in the middle. The CDR3 is made up of 13 amino acids.

The V call is TRBV12-5, the J call TRBJ1-2; perhaps TRBD1 as D (5 bases). CDR3 length equals 13 residues. V lost 6 bases and J 3 bases, leaving 11 bases between the germline ends. Germline CDR1 is LGHNT and CDR2 is FRNRAP. The CDR3 spells CASGRGGDYGYTF. CDR3 coding DNA: TGTGCTAGTGGCCGCGGGGGTGACTATGGCTACACCTTC.

The chain is built from TRBV23-1 and TRBJ1-6; 10 bases match TRBD1. TRBV23-1 has ORF status, its function being uncertain. The CDR3 length is 19 residues. V was pared by 3 bases and J by 0 bases, with 8 bases of the junction left unmatched. The CDR3 spells CASSHPLRDRGSYNSPLHF. The DNA of the CDR3 is TGCGCCAGCAGTCACCCGCTCCGGGACAGGGGCTCCTATAATTCACCCCTCCACTTT.

The chain combines TRBV2 with TRBJ1-2, with TRBD1 identical over 7 bases. Trimming cost V 6 bases and J 3 bases; bases outside gene matches: 7. The CDR3 runs 14 residues. Germline assignment: CDR1 SNHLY and CDR2 FYNNEI. As DNA, the CDR3 is TGTGCCAGCAGCCTGGACGGGACAGACTATGGCTACACCTTC. As protein: CASSLDGTDYGYTF.

This rearrangement joins TRBV2 to TRBJ2-3, with TRBD1 matching 7 bases. Germline V lookup: CDR1 SNHLY, CDR2 FYNNEI. V lost 7 bases and J lost 2; bases outside the gene matches: 9. CDR3 length: 15 amino acids. Written as DNA, the CDR3 is TGTGCCAGCAAAAGCAGGGACAGTGTCACAGATACGCAGTATTTT. Amino acids: CASKSRDSVTDTQYF.

V gene TRBV5-4 combines with J gene TRBJ2-3; tentative D call: TRBD1 (5 bases). The V gene's germline CDR1 is SGHNT and CDR2 YYREEE (reference sequence). Trimming pared 3 bases from V and 3 bases from J, leaving 11 bases between. The CDR3 spans 14 residues. The CDR3 here is CASSSWQGTDTQYF. CDR3 DNA sequence: TGTGCCAGCAGCTCCTGGCAGGGAACAGATACGCAGTATTTT.

This clone was observed a handful of times. The rearrangement links TRBV18 to TRBJ1-3; possibly TRBD1 for D (6 bases). Germline V gives CDR1 KGHSH, CDR2 LQKENI. V lost 3 bases to trimming and J lost 2 bases, with 14 bases between them. The CDR3 consists of 16 residues. CDR3 amino acids: CASSPLNRDPGNTIYF. DNA of the CDR3: TGTGCCAGCTCACCCCTCAACAGGGATCCTGGAAACACCATATATTTT.

V is TRBV13 and J is TRBJ1-5; unclear D gene. Trimming cost V 1 base and J 4 bases, with 5 bases left between them. The germline V gene encodes CDR1 PRHDT and CDR2 FYEKMQ (reference sequence). The CDR3 has 13 amino acids. CDR3 loop: CASSLAGNQPQHF. The DNA for the CDR3 is TGTGCCAGCAGCTTAGCAGGAAATCAGCCCCAGCATTTT.

V is TRBV27 and J is TRBJ2-2; 7 nucleotides match TRBD2. Trimming at V came to 3 bases and at J to 1 base, leaving 8 bases not matched to a gene. CDR3 length: 17 residues. Per the germline V gene, CDR1 is MNHEY and CDR2 is SMNVEV (reference sequence). The CDR3 DNA follows: TGTGCCAGCAGTTTTGGGGGGGGTCTGGGGAACACCGGGGAGCTGTTTTTT. Translation: CASSFGGGLGNTGELFF.

This chain joins TRBV4-1 and TRBJ2-7; no clear D. V lost 0 bases and J lost 4, with 16 bases in between. Germline loops: CDR1 MGHRA, CDR2 YSYEKL. The CDR3 runs 16 residues. Here the CDR3 DNA reads TGCGCCAGCAGCCAAGAACCCTCCGCCCGAGCTTACGAGCAGTACGTC. It yields the protein CASSQEPSARAYEQYV.

J is TRBJ2-5 and V is TRBV7-6; D is possibly TRBD2 (5 bases). Germline CDR1 is SGHVS and CDR2 is FNYEAQ. The V and J ends lost 1 base and 2 bases respectively, with 8 bases between them. The CDR3 spans 14 residues. The CDR3 reads CASSLGRTQETQYF. The CDR3, as DNA: TGTGCCAGCAGCTTAGGGCGGACTCAAGAGACCCAGTACTTC.